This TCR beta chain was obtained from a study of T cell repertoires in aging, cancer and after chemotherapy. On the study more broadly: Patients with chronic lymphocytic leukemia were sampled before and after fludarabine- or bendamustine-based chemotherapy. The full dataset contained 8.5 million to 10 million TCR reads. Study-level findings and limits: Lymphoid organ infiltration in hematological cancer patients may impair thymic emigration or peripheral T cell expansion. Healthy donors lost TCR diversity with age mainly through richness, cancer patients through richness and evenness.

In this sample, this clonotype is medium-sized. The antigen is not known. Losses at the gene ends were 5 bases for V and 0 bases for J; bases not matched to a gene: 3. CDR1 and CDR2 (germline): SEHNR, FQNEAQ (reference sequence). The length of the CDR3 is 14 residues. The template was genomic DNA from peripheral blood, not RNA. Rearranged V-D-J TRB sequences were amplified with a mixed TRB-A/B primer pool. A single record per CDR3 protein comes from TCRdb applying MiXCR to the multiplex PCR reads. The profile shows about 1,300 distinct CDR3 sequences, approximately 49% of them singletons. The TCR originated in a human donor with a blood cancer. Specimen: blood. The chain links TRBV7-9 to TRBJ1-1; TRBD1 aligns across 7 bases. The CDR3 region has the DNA TGTGCCAGCAGCGTAGGACAGGTGAACACTGAAGCTTTCTTT. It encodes CASSVGQVNTEAFF.